These T cell receptor beta chains were read from a single sample in a study of T cell responses to AZD1222 COVID-19 vaccine. Profiling relied on immunoSEQ multiplex PCR, and the TCRdb table lists in-frame clones only, not all of them. The sample lists approximately 180,000 clones; around nine tenths were seen once. The specimen was peripheral blood, collected on day 0 of AZD1222 vaccination. These TCRs come from an adult in good health. The CDR3 runs from the conserved cysteine through the conserved F or W. Each record gives: V gene, D gene, clone size, J gene, CDR3 DNA, CDR3 protein. The D gene is left open where the match is weak. Not all rows give a size; the values are once, few, many and, for expanded clones, a class.

v_call: TRBV11-2; d_call: NA; clone_size: NA; j_call: TRBJ1-6; cdr3_nt: TGTGCCAGCAGCTTAAATACAGGGTCAAATTCACCCCTCCACTTT; cdr3_aa: CASSLNTGSNSPLHF
v_call: TRBV5-1; d_call: NA; clone_size: NA; j_call: TRBJ2-1; cdr3_nt: TGCGCCAGCAGCTTTAGTGGAGGACCTGGTACCTACAATGAGCAGTTCTTC; cdr3_aa: CASSFSGGPGTYNEQFF
v_call: TRBV29-1; d_call: TRBD1; clone_size: NA; j_call: TRBJ1-1; cdr3_nt: TGCAGCGGACGAACAGGGGGCACTGAAGCTTTCTTT; cdr3_aa: CSGRTGGTEAFF
v_call: TRBV14; d_call: NA; clone_size: NA; j_call: TRBJ2-2; cdr3_nt: TGTGCCAGCAGCCGAGGGACCAACACCGGGGAGCTGTTTTTT; cdr3_aa: CASSRGTNTGELFF
v_call: TRBV9; d_call: TRBD2; clone_size: NA; j_call: TRBJ2-1; cdr3_nt: TGTGCCAGCAGCGTAGGTTCTAGCGGGTCCCCTCGAAATGAGCAGTTCTTC; cdr3_aa: CASSVGSSGSPRNEQFF
v_call: TRBV30; d_call: TRBD1; clone_size: NA; j_call: TRBJ1-1; cdr3_nt: TGTGCCTGGGGAAATCAGGGGGTAAACACTGAAGCTTTCTTT; cdr3_aa: CAWGNQGVNTEAFF
v_call: TRBV27; d_call: NA; clone_size: NA; j_call: TRBJ2-1; cdr3_nt: TGTGCCAGCAGTTTATATCGGCGGGCCTCCTACAATGAGCAGTTCTTC; cdr3_aa: CASSLYRRASYNEQFF
v_call: TRBV7-6; d_call: NA; clone_size: NA; j_call: TRBJ1-6; cdr3_nt: TGTGCCAGCAGCCCAGGGCCGAGCTCCTATAATTCACCCCTCCACTTT; cdr3_aa: CASSPGPSSYNSPLHF
v_call: TRBV9; d_call: NA; clone_size: once; j_call: TRBJ2-1; cdr3_nt: TGTGCCAGCAGCGCCCCCGGTCAGGGCGCGAACAATGAGCAGTTCTTC; cdr3_aa: CASSAPGQGANNEQFF
v_call: TRBV9; d_call: NA; clone_size: NA; j_call: TRBJ1-6; cdr3_nt: TGTGCCAGCAGCGTAGAACAGGGAATTCGTTCACCCCTCCACTTT; cdr3_aa: CASSVEQGIRSPLHF